Listed here are 23 T cell receptor beta chains from one sample, sequenced in a study of cytomegalovirus exposure and HLA in healthy donors. 60 Vbeta and 13 Jbeta primers were used in PCR. Measured with immunoSEQ multiplex PCR; TCRdb has only the in-frame clones, and not every one. The sample yields more than 90,000 clones, under 85% seen once. Sequencing input: PBMCs. Every receptor here comes from a man aged 40-50 years in good health and CMV-seronegative.

The V call is TRBV6-5, the J call TRBJ2-7; D may be TRBD1 (5 bases). Trimming cost V 0 bases and J 0 bases, with 12 bases left between them. Germline V gene sequence: CDR1 MNHEY, CDR2 SVGAGI. The CDR3 totals 16 residues. CDR3 DNA sequence: TGTGCCAGCAGTTACTCGATCGGGCAGGGCTCCTACGAGCAGTACTTC. This translates into CASSYSIGQGSYEQYF.

The CDR3 spells CASSYSAGVNTGELFF. Here the CDR3 DNA reads TGTGCCAGCAGTTACTCGGCAGGGGTGAACACCGGGGAGCTGTTTTTT. This chain links TRBV6-5 with TRBJ2-2; TRBD1 might be the D (6 bases). The CDR3 extends over 16 amino acids. Germline assignment: CDR1 MNHEY and CDR2 SVGAGI. The ends were cut back, 0 bases at V and 1 base at J, with 9 bases in the middle.

V gene TRBV6-5 combines with J gene TRBJ1-6, with a weak D call TRBD1 (6 bases). The CDR3 consists of 13 residues. V was cut by 8 bases and J by 4 bases, with 9 bases left in between. Looked up from germline, CDR1 is MNHEY and CDR2 is SVGAGI. The CDR3 DNA sequence: TGTGCCAGCGGACAGTTTTATAATTCACCCCTCCACTTT. As protein: CASGQFYNSPLHF.

Turning to this clone: The identical CDR3 is also encoded by other nucleotide sequences in the sample. The V and J genes are TRBV7-9 and TRBJ2-5; TRBD1 might be the D (5 bases). The CDR3 length is 15 residues. The V gene lost 2 bases and the J gene lost 4 bases, with 14 bases spanning the gap. Germline V gene lookup returns CDR1 SEHNR and CDR2 FQNEAQ (reference sequence). The CDR3 bases are TGTGCCAGCAGCTTACAGGGAATGATTGGAGAGACCCAGTACTTC. Protein product: CASSLQGMIGETQYF.

The CDR3 region is CASSWVTPRGNYGYTF. For the CDR3, the DNA is TGTGCCAGCAGTTGGGTGACACCTAGGGGTAACTATGGCTACACCTTC. This chain connects TRBV27 to TRBJ1-2; TRBD1 might be the D (5 bases). V lost 4 bases and J 1 base, leaving 16 bases between the germline ends. This CDR3 comprises 16 residues. In germline, CDR1 is MNHEY, CDR2 SMNVEV (reference sequence).

V is TRBV27 and J is TRBJ1-2, with D perhaps matching TRBD1 (5 bases). CDR1 is MNHEY, CDR2 SMNVEV, per germline (reference sequence). V was trimmed by 4 bases and J by 5 bases, leaving 20 bases between them. This CDR3 comprises 16 residues. CDR3 loop: CASSSPGLQGGYGYTF. CDR3 nucleotide sequence: TGTGCCAGCAGTTCTCCGGGACTCCAGGGAGGGTATGGCTACACCTTC.

The J gene is TRBJ1-4, the V gene TRBV7-9, with TRBD1 identical over 7 bases. The CDR3 spans 13 residues. Germline V CDR1 and CDR2: SEHNR, FQNEAQ (reference sequence). Trimming at V came to 5 bases and at J to 11 bases, leaving 8 bases not matched to a gene. CDR3 coding DNA: TGTGCCAGCAGCCCTGGGACAGTTGACAAACTGTTTTTT. It is translated as CASSPGTVDKLFF.

The chain has TRBV11-2 and TRBJ2-5; TRBD2 is a possible D gene (5 bases). Germline lookup yields CDR1 SGHAT and CDR2 FQNNGV. Trimming pared 1 base from V and 3 bases from J, leaving 9 bases between. This CDR3 is 14 amino acids long. CDR3 DNA sequence: TGTGCCAGCAGCTTAGCATCCGGGAAAGAGACCCAGTACTTC. Translation gives CASSLASGKETQYF. The full variable domain, in which reference TRBV11-2 and TRBJ2-5 provide the parts outside the CDR3, is EAGVAQSPRYKIIEKRQSVAFWCNPISGHATLYWYQQILGQGPKLLIQFQNNGVVDDSQLPKDRFSAERLKGVDSTLKIQPAKLEDSAVYLCASSLASGKETQYFGPGTRLLVL.

The chain is built from TRBV6-5 and TRBJ1-4; 10 bases match TRBD1. The CDR3 is made up of 16 amino acids. Looked up from germline, CDR1 is MNHEY and CDR2 is SVGAGI. Unmatched junction bases numbered 5, after V lost 0 bases and J lost 7 bases. The CDR3 loop reads CASSYSGQGFFEKLFF. The DNA of the CDR3 is TGTGCCAGCAGTTACTCGGGACAGGGGTTCTTTGAAAAACTGTTTTTT.

The chain is built from TRBV29-1 and TRBJ2-2, with D maybe TRBD1 (5 bases). The V gene's germline CDR1 is SQVTM and CDR2 ANQGSEA. V lost 7 bases to trimming and J lost 0 bases, with 9 bases between them. This CDR3 has 13 residues. CDR3 sequence: CSDRQPNTGELFF. CDR3 coding DNA: TGCAGCGATCGACAGCCGAACACCGGGGAGCTGTTTTTT.

This sequence joins TRBV7-2 and TRBJ1-1; 8 nucleotides match TRBD1. The junction had 7 bases not matched to a gene; V was cut back by 1 base and J by 0 bases. From germline, CDR1 is SGHTA and CDR2 FQGNSA. There are 17 residues in the CDR3. CDR3 nucleotides: TGTGCCAGCAGCTTAGTATCGCAGGGGGCAATGAACACTGAAGCTTTCTTT. As protein: CASSLVSQGAMNTEAFF.

This chain uses TRBV11-2 with TRBJ2-1; 11 bases line up with TRBD2. Losses at the gene ends were 4 bases for V and 5 bases for J; bases not matched to a gene: 7. The CDR3 consists of 16 residues. Germline V gene data show CDR1 as SGHAT and CDR2 as FQNNGV. The CDR3 region has the DNA TGTGCCAGCAGCTCCCGTAGCGGGAGGGTCCACAATGAGCAGTTCTTC. It codes for CASSSRSGRVHNEQFF.

The chain recombines TRBV19 with TRBJ1-1; 9 bases are shared with TRBD1. Trimming took 6 bases from V and 3 from J; bases not matched to a gene: 8. CDR1 is LNHDA and CDR2 is SQIVND in the germline V gene (reference sequence). CDR3 length: 15 amino acids. This chain's CDR3 is CASSSTGGRYTEAFF. The CDR3 DNA follows: TGTGCCAGTAGCTCCACAGGGGGCCGGTACACTGAAGCTTTCTTT.

The chain is built from TRBV7-6 and TRBJ2-3; TRBD2 aligns across 12 bases. Germline trimming cut 3 bases from V and 4 bases from J; bases unmatched to any gene: 14. The CDR3 totals 19 residues. Germline loops: CDR1 SGHVS, CDR2 FNYEAQ. This CDR3 is CASSFREGLAGRGADTQYF. The DNA of the CDR3 is TGTGCCAGCAGCTTCCGGGAGGGACTAGCGGGCCGGGGGGCAGATACGCAGTATTTT.

The chain couples TRBV25-1 to TRBJ2-7, with 12 bases lining up with TRBD2. CDR1 is MGHDK and CDR2 is SYGVNS in the germline V gene. J gave up 1 base and V 1 base, and 8 bases lay outside the gene matches. There are 18 residues in the CDR3. In nucleotides, the CDR3 is TGTGCCAGCAGTGAATCGGCTAGCGGGAGGGCCCCTTCCTACGAGCAGTACTTC. Amino acids: CASSESASGRAPSYEQYF.

This chain uses TRBV4-1 with TRBJ1-4; D possibly corresponds to TRBD1 (5 bases). V lost 3 bases and J lost 4, with 15 bases in between. Germline V CDR1 and CDR2: MGHRA, YSYEKL. This CDR3 region has 16 residues. The CDR3 sequence: CASSHNRDSFNEKLFF. CDR3 DNA: TGCGCCAGCAGCCACAACCGGGACTCCTTTAATGAAAAACTGTTTTTT.

There are a few counts of this clone. The rearrangement joins TRBV30 to TRBJ2-5; a weak D match, TRBD2 (7 bases). Germline CDR1 reads GTSNPN; CDR2 reads SVGIG (reference sequence). V was pared by 0 bases and J by 4 bases, with 15 bases between. The CDR3 contains 15 residues. The CDR3 DNA reads TGTGCCTGGAGTGTAGGGGGAGGGCCATTAGAGACCCAGTACTTC. This translates into CAWSVGGGPLETQYF.

J is TRBJ2-1 and V is TRBV6-5; perhaps TRBD2 as D (6 bases). This CDR3 region has 13 residues. Germline lookup yields CDR1 MNHEY and CDR2 SVGAGI. V shed 6 bases and J shed 9 bases, with 15 bases lying between them. The CDR3 sequence: CASSQTRGIEQFF. The CDR3 coding sequence is TGTGCCAGCAGCCAGACTAGAGGCATTGAGCAGTTCTTC.

The chain joins TRBV19 to TRBJ2-5, with D tentatively TRBD2 (5 bases). Germline values: CDR1 LNHDA, CDR2 SQIVND (reference sequence). Trimming stripped 8 bases from V and 1 base from J, with 14 bases between. This CDR3 comprises 14 residues. CDR3 nucleotide sequence: TGTGCCAGTCGGGTCTTAGCGTTCCAAGAGACCCAGTACTTC. It specifies CASRVLAFQETQYF.

There are a few counts of this clone. The junction differs from germline at one of its ends, possibly a read error. V is TRBV28 and J is TRBJ1-1, with 9 nucleotides matching TRBD1. The germline gives CDR1 MDHEN, CDR2 SYDVKM. This CDR3 has 12 amino acids. CDR3 sequence (DNA): TGTGCCATTAACAGTGGGGGGACAGGGACCTCCTTT. Translation: CAINSGGTGTSF.

The chain joins TRBV5-4 to TRBJ1-2; D is undetermined. The CDR3 loop spans 13 amino acids. Germline CDR1 SGHNT, CDR2 YYREEE (reference sequence). Trimming took 4 bases from V and 7 from J, leaving 14 bases between them. The CDR3 is CASSPGRRSGYTF. The CDR3 coding sequence is TGTGCCAGCAGCCCCGGGAGGAGGAGTGGCTACACCTTC.

This clone was detected only a few times. The genes are TRBV2 and TRBJ2-7, with TRBD1 identical over 10 bases. J gave up 2 bases and V 8 bases, and 6 bases lay outside the gene matches. Germline CDR1 SNHLY, CDR2 FYNNEI. The CDR3 spans 14 residues. CDR3: CASGETGGPYEQYF. The DNA for the CDR3 is TGTGCCAGCGGGGAGACAGGGGGCCCCTACGAGCAGTACTTC.

This clone has more than one count but fewer than ten. CDR3 nucleotides: TGCGCCAGCAGCCAAGATAGAAGCGCGGGGAGGTGGGCAGAGCAGTACTTC. It encodes CASSQDRSAGRWAEQYF. V is TRBV4-3 and J is TRBJ2-7, with D possibly matching TRBD2 (6 bases). This CDR3 is 17 amino acids long. Germline V gene data show CDR1 as LGHNA and CDR2 as YSLEER. The ends were cut back, 0 bases at V and 7 bases at J, with 22 bases in the middle.